This entry lists 27 T cell receptor beta chains sequenced from one sample in a study of cytomegalovirus exposure and HLA in healthy donors. Primers for the PCR totalled 60 Vbeta and 13 Jbeta. Libraries were prepared by immunoSEQ multiplex PCR; TCRdb keeps only in-frame clonotypes and omits some of them. In the table there are about 190,000 clones, 78% of which are singletons. Sequencing was done on a sample of PBMCs. These receptors all stem from a woman aged 25 to 39 in good health and CMV-seropositive.

The chain links TRBV27 to TRBJ1-1, with 10 nucleotides matching TRBD1. Losses at the gene ends were 4 bases for V and 5 bases for J; bases not matched to a gene: 4. The CDR3 extends over 14 amino acids. CDR1 MNHEY and CDR2 SMNVEV come from the germline V gene (reference sequence). The CDR3 sequence: CASSWDRGVTEAFF. For the CDR3, the DNA is TGTGCCAGCAGTTGGGACAGGGGAGTTACTGAAGCTTTCTTT.

The chain recombines TRBV2 with TRBJ1-5; 10 bases map to TRBD1. Germline CDR1 is SNHLY and CDR2 is FYNNEI. This CDR3 has 13 amino acids. J was trimmed by 8 bases and V by 6 bases; bases with no gene match: 4. CDR3 in DNA: TGTGCCAGCAGGGACAGGGGGACCGAGCCCCAGCATTTT. This gives the protein CASRDRGTEPQHF.

This clone was seen a single time. The rearrangement joins TRBV5-6 to TRBJ2-5; D unclear. This CDR3 spans 14 amino acids. Trimming removed 0 bases from V and 1 base from J, with 7 bases in between. CDR1 SGHDT and CDR2 YYEEEE come from the germline V gene. The CDR3 region has the DNA TGTGCCAGCAGCTTGGTACAGAGCCAAGAGACCCAGTACTTC. Encoded protein: CASSLVQSQETQYF.

This chain connects TRBV4-2 to TRBJ2-5, with 7 bases aligning to TRBD2. V shed 5 bases and J 4 bases; nucleotides not matched to a gene: 10. Germline CDR1 reads LGHNA; CDR2 reads YNFKEQ. The CDR3 covers 15 residues. The CDR3 here is CASSEGRGGRETQYF. The CDR3 coding sequence is TGTGCCAGCAGCGAAGGCCGCGGGGGTAGAGAGACCCAGTACTTC.

The chain is built from TRBV7-9 and TRBJ2-2; 7 bases line up with TRBD2. CDR1 is SEHNR and CDR2 is FQNEAQ in the germline V gene (reference sequence). V shed 5 bases, J shed 8 bases, and the junction held 14 bases outside the gene matches. This CDR3 has 16 amino acids. The CDR3 region is CASSHGSSGMPGELFF. Written as DNA, the CDR3 is TGTGCCAGCAGCCACGGATCAAGCGGGATGCCTGGGGAGCTGTTTTTT.

The chain joins TRBV4-3 to TRBJ2-3; 9 nucleotides align to TRBD2. CDR3 length: 17 residues. Trimming cost V 2 bases and J 1 base; bases outside gene matches: 7. Germline V gene data show CDR1 as LGHNA and CDR2 as YSLEER. The CDR3 reads CASSQYIAGARTDTQYF. DNA of the CDR3: TGCGCCAGCAGCCAATATATAGCGGGGGCCCGCACAGATACGCAGTATTTT.

This clone was detected only a few times. The CDR3 nucleotides are TGCGCCAGCAGCCTCGGACAGGGATTAAGGGAGCAGTACTTC. This translates into CASSLGQGLREQYF. This chain links TRBV5-1 with TRBJ2-5, with 8 bases lining up with TRBD1. Germline V gene lookup returns CDR1 SGHRS and CDR2 YFSETQ. J gave up 11 bases and V 4 bases, and 13 bases lay outside the gene matches. This CDR3 has 14 residues.

The genes are TRBV9 and TRBJ2-3, with TRBD1 matching over 9 bases. Germline CDR1 and CDR2: SGDLS and YYNGEE. V was pared by 0 bases and J by 4 bases, with 3 bases of the junction left unmatched. The CDR3 is 15 amino acids. CDR3: CASSVEDRGADTQYF. The CDR3 nucleotides read TGTGCCAGCAGCGTAGAGGACAGGGGCGCAGATACGCAGTATTTT.

This chain uses TRBV5-5 with TRBJ1-6, with a tentative D call TRBD1 (6 bases). V lost 4 bases, J lost 4 bases, and 12 bases lay in between. This CDR3 contains 15 residues. Per germline, CDR1 SGHKS and CDR2 YYEKEE (reference sequence). The CDR3 sequence: CASSRGQPYNSPLHF. CDR3 in DNA: TGTGCCAGCAGCAGAGGACAGCCTTATAATTCACCCCTCCACTTT.

The chain uses TRBV11-3 and TRBJ2-7, with 7 nucleotides matching TRBD2. V lost 6 bases, J lost 4 bases, and 6 bases stayed unmatched. Germline V CDR1 and CDR2: SGHNT, YENEEA. This CDR3 contains 13 residues. The CDR3 coding sequence is TGTGCCAGCAGTCCCAACGGGGGGTACGAGCAGTACTTC. Translated, it gives CASSPNGGYEQYF.

The rearrangement links TRBV11-3 to TRBJ2-1; 7 bases are a match to TRBD1. After removal of 0 bases from V and 6 bases from J, the junction contained 5 bases not matched to a gene. The CDR3 loop spans 15 amino acids. Germline V gene data show CDR1 as SGHNT and CDR2 as YENEEA. CDR3 protein: CASSLDQAGGNEQFF. The DNA of the CDR3 is TGTGCCAGCAGCTTAGATCAGGCAGGGGGCAATGAGCAGTTCTTC.

The chain employs TRBV5-1 and TRBJ2-1; 13 nucleotides match TRBD2. CDR3 length equals 15 residues. Losses at the gene ends were 4 bases for V and 8 bases for J; bases not matched to a gene: 6. The germline gives CDR1 SGHRS, CDR2 YFSETQ. Written as DNA, the CDR3 is TGCGCCAGCAGCCCGATTGGACTAGCGGGAGATGAGCAGTTCTTC. Translated, it gives CASSPIGLAGDEQFF.

V and J are TRBV19 and TRBJ2-5; 9 nucleotides line up with TRBD1. Germline CDR1 LNHDA, CDR2 SQIVND (reference sequence). V lost 6 bases and J lost 1; bases outside the gene matches: 6. The CDR3 extends over 15 amino acids. The CDR3 DNA reads TGTGCCAGTAGACGGACAGGGGAGCTCCAAGAGACCCAGTACTTC. Its translation is CASRRTGELQETQYF.

The chain couples TRBV19 to TRBJ1-2; a possible D gene is TRBD1 (5 bases). Germline CDR1 is LNHDA and CDR2 is SQIVND (reference sequence). Trimming took 5 bases from V and 0 from J, leaving 16 bases between them. This CDR3 contains 16 residues. DNA of the CDR3: TGTGCCAGTAGTGCCCCCTCAGGGCCCGCTAACTATGGCTACACCTTC. Translation: CASSAPSGPANYGYTF.

The rearrangement joins TRBV9 to TRBJ2-3; 7 bases are shared with TRBD1. The V and J ends lost 4 bases and 3 bases, in that order; junction bases with no gene match: 5. Germline CDR1 SGDLS, CDR2 YYNGEE. This CDR3 comprises 14 residues. The CDR3 DNA sequence: TGTGCCAGCAGCACCCACAGGGGAACAGATACGCAGTATTTT. Protein: CASSTHRGTDTQYF.

The rearrangement joins TRBV5-1 to TRBJ2-3; the D gene is possibly TRBD1 (6 bases). CDR3 size: 17 residues. V lost 3 bases and J lost 6, with 23 bases in between. From germline, CDR1 is SGHRS and CDR2 YFSETQ. The CDR3: CASSSLTGWGKDDTQYF. In nucleotides, the CDR3 is TGCGCCAGCAGCTCCCTGACAGGCTGGGGCAAAGATGATACGCAGTATTTT.

The rearrangement joins TRBV19 to TRBJ1-1; 7 positions match TRBD1. V gave up 4 bases and J gave up 3 bases; unmatched junction bases: 8. The CDR3 covers 15 residues. The germline V gene has CDR1 LNHDA and CDR2 SQIVND (reference sequence). The CDR3 loop is CASSTPPDRDTEAFF. In DNA form, the CDR3 reads TGTGCCAGTAGTACCCCCCCCGACAGGGACACTGAAGCTTTCTTT.

The chain uses TRBV7-2 and TRBJ2-1; D call uncertain. V lost 1 base and J 3 bases, leaving 10 bases between the germline ends. CDR3 length equals 15 residues. Germline loops: CDR1 SGHTA, CDR2 FQGNSA. CDR3 region: CASSLDQSGYNEQFF. CDR3 coding DNA: TGTGCCAGCAGCTTAGACCAGTCGGGCTACAATGAGCAGTTCTTC. Filled out from reference TRBV7-2 and TRBJ2-1, the complete variable domain reads GAGVSQSPSNKVTEKGKDVELRCDPISGHTALYWYRQSLGQGLEFLIYFQGNSAPDKSGLPSDRFSAERTGGSVSTLTIQRTQQEDSAVYLCASSLDQSGYNEQFFGPGTRLTVL.

This chain joins TRBV7-9 and TRBJ1-2, with 8 bases fitting TRBD1. CDR3 length: 14 residues. The germline V gene encodes CDR1 SEHNR and CDR2 FQNEAQ (reference sequence). V shed 5 bases and J 7 bases; nucleotides not matched to a gene: 9. CDR3: CASSPPTGVGGYTF. The CDR3 nucleotides read TGTGCCAGCAGCCCGCCGACAGGGGTGGGTGGCTACACCTTC. The entire variable domain, with the rest obtained from reference TRBV7-9 and TRBJ1-2, is as follows: DTGVSQNPRHKITKRGQNVTFRCDPISEHNRLYWYRQTLGQGPEFLTYFQNEAQLEKSRLLSDRFSAERPKGSFSTLEIQRTEQGDSAMYLCASSPPTGVGGYTFGSGTRLTVV.

The count of this clone is one. CDR3 DNA: TGTGCCAGCAGCTTAAAGTCGACAGGGCCCTCATGGCCCACCAGCTCTGGGGCCAACGTCCTGACTTTC. Translation gives CASSLKSTGPSWPTSSGANVLTF. This chain links TRBV7-3 with TRBJ2-6; the match to TRBD1 covers 7 bases. Trimming at V came to 1 base and at J to 0 bases, leaving 21 bases not matched to a gene. The germline gives CDR1 SGHTA, CDR2 FQGTGA. This CDR3 is built from 23 residues.

The rearrangement uses TRBV28 and TRBJ1-1; D not certain. The CDR3 runs 12 residues. The V end lost 6 bases, the J end lost 4 bases, and 9 bases lay between the germline ends. Germline V gene data show CDR1 as MDHEN and CDR2 as SYDVKM. The CDR3 region has the DNA TGTGCCAGCAGCCCCCTTCTCACTGAAGCTTTCTTT. Its protein is CASSPLLTEAFF.

V gene TRBV6-4 combines with J gene TRBJ2-1; 7 nucleotides agree with TRBD2. Germline CDR1 and CDR2: MRHNA and SNTAGT. V was pared by 2 bases and J by 3 bases, with 4 bases of the junction left unmatched. The CDR3 runs 15 residues. CDR3 loop: CASSDGAGDYNEQFF. Written as DNA, the CDR3 is TGTGCCAGCAGTGACGGGGCGGGAGACTACAATGAGCAGTTCTTC.

This clone was seen repeatedly, ten times or more. Other DNA sequences in the same sample also yield this CDR3. V and J are TRBV7-3 and TRBJ1-1; D possibly corresponds to TRBD1 (5 bases). The CDR3 covers 13 residues. Trimming took off 2 bases at V and 6 bases at J, with 10 bases between the two ends. Germline CDR1 reads SGHTA; CDR2 reads FQGTGA. The CDR3, as DNA: TGTGCCAGCAGCTTAGGCCGGGACTCTGAAGCTTTCTTT. Its translation: CASSLGRDSEAFF.

V is TRBV5-1 and J is TRBJ2-7, with D unclear. The V and J ends lost 6 bases and 2 bases respectively, with 24 bases between them. The germline V gene encodes CDR1 SGHRS and CDR2 YFSETQ. The CDR3 totals 17 residues. The CDR3 bases are TGCGCCAGCAAACCCCGATCCCTGGCGGTACCGACCTACGAGCAGTACTTC. Translation gives CASKPRSLAVPTYEQYF.

This clone was detected only a few times. The chain employs TRBV7-9 and TRBJ1-4; D unclear. V shed 1 base and J shed 2 bases, with 8 bases lying between them. Germline V gives CDR1 SEHNR, CDR2 FQNEAQ (reference sequence). This CDR3 has 15 amino acids. The CDR3: CASSLGSGTNEKLFF. The CDR3 DNA follows: TGTGCCAGCAGCTTAGGCAGCGGTACTAATGAAAAACTGTTTTTT.

The chain uses TRBV14 and TRBJ2-3; a weak D match, TRBD2 (6 bases). Germline V gives CDR1 SGHDN, CDR2 FVKESK. V was shortened by 0 bases and J by 9 bases, with 19 bases between the two germline ends. This CDR3 comprises 16 residues. CDR3 sequence: CASSQDLGGPLETQYF. The CDR3 region has the DNA TGTGCCAGCAGCCAAGATCTGGGGGGACCACTTGAGACGCAGTATTTT.

The chain recombines TRBV19 with TRBJ2-7; 11 nucleotides align to TRBD2. Germline CDR1 is LNHDA and CDR2 is SQIVND (reference sequence). The CDR3 runs 16 residues. V shed 4 bases and J 0 bases; nucleotides not matched to a gene: 5. The CDR3 loop reads CASSNGLAGSSYEQYF. Here the CDR3 DNA reads TGTGCCAGTAGTAACGGACTAGCGGGTAGCTCCTACGAGCAGTACTTC.